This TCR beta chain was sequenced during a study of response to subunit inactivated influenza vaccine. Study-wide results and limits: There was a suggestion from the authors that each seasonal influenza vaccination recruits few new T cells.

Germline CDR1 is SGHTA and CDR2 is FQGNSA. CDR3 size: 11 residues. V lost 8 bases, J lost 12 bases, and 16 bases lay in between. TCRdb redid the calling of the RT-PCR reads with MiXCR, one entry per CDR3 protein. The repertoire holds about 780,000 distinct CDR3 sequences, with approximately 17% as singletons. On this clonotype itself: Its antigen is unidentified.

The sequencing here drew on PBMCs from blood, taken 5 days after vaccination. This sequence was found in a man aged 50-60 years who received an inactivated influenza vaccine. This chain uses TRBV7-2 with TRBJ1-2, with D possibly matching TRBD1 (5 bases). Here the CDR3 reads CASGRVEEDTF. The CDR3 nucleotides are TGTGCCAGCGGCAGGGTGGAGGAAGACACCTTC.